These 28 T cell receptor beta chains came from one sample sequenced in a study of human T cells and chemical hapten exposure. Sample time point: patch test 3, about 24 weeks after DPC sensitization. The treatment here: therapeutic diphenylcyclopropenone sensitization with weekly scalp DPC. Via MiXCR, TCRdb re-called the RACE reads, giving one row per CDR3 protein. The sample carries about 84,000 distinct CDR3 sequences, approximately 11% recorded once. Sequences were derived from whole blood, sampled in connection with sensitization to the hapten diphenylcyclopropenone (DPC). These receptors originate from a woman aged 45-60 years with alopecia areata. Some clones in this sample may be carry-over from other donors' samples.

The sample holds many counts of this clonotype. This sequence joins TRBV2 and TRBJ1-2; the D gene is possibly TRBD1 (6 bases). CDR3 length: 14 residues. Trimming took 11 bases from V and 4 from J, leaving 20 bases between them. Germline CDR1 and CDR2: SNHLY and FYNNEI. For the CDR3, the DNA is TGTGCCGCCTCCGGGGGGGGCCGGGGCTATGGCTACACCTTC. It codes for CAASGGGRGYGYTF.

This clonotype was picked up a small number of times. The V call is TRBV15, the J call TRBJ1-6; 9 nucleotides align to TRBD1. This CDR3 comprises 15 residues. Germline V gene data show CDR1 as LNHNV and CDR2 as YYDKDF (reference sequence). With V trimmed by 3 bases and J by 7 bases, 4 bases remained unmatched. CDR3: CATSSGGTGNSPLHF. CDR3 DNA: TGTGCCACCAGCAGTGGGGGGACAGGGAATTCACCCCTCCACTTT.

Ten or more counts support this clonotype. The rearrangement links TRBV10-3 to TRBJ2-1, with D possibly TRBD1 on 6 matching bases. The germline V gene has CDR1 ENHRY and CDR2 SYGVKD. Trimming removed 4 bases from V and 5 bases from J, with 12 bases in between. The CDR3 totals 14 residues. For the CDR3, the DNA is TGTGCCATCAGTGGAGGGGGACCGGACAATGAGCAGTTCTTC. Protein: CAISGGGPDNEQFF.

The chain has TRBV7-9 and TRBJ2-4; 7 positions agree with TRBD2. Germline CDR1 and CDR2: SEHNR and FQNEAQ (reference sequence). The ends lost 3 bases at V and 3 bases at J; junction bases unmatched: 2. The CDR3 contains 14 residues. The CDR3 coding sequence is TGTGCCAGCAGCTTGGGGAGGGACAAAAACATTCAGTACTTC. Encoded protein: CASSLGRDKNIQYF.

This clonotype has a handful of counts. The rearrangement links TRBV5-1 to TRBJ2-3; D possibly corresponds to TRBD2 (5 bases). The length of the CDR3 is 15 residues. The germline CDR1 and CDR2 sequences are SGHRS and YFSETQ. Trimming took 0 bases from V and 2 from J, leaving 10 bases between them. CDR3 in amino acids: CASSLGHGLTDTQYF. In nucleotides, the CDR3 is TGCGCCAGCAGCTTGGGGCACGGACTCACAGATACGCAGTATTTT.

The table lists this clonotype with many counts. This chain links TRBV29-1 with TRBJ2-7; D gene ambiguous. V lost 6 bases, J lost 0 bases, and 15 bases lay in between. CDR3 length: 14 amino acids. Per germline, CDR1 SQVTM and CDR2 ANQGSEA. CDR3 region: CSVVTRTSSYEQYF. The CDR3 DNA reads TGCAGCGTAGTGACACGGACCAGCTCCTACGAGCAGTACTTC.

This clonotype was recorded many times. The chain links TRBV12-3 or TRBV12-4 to TRBJ1-4; D gene uncertain. V was shortened by 2 bases and J by 4 bases, with 8 bases between the two germline ends. The CDR3 is 14 amino acids. This CDR3 is CASSLREVNEKLFF. DNA of the CDR3: TGTGCCAGCAGTTTAAGGGAGGTTAATGAAAAACTGTTTTTT.

This rearrangement joins TRBV6-5 to TRBJ2-1; 11 bases map to TRBD2. J gave up 6 bases and V 0 bases, and 4 bases lay outside the gene matches. CDR1 and CDR2 from the germline V gene are MNHEY and SVGAGI. The CDR3 totals 16 residues. CDR3 region: CASSYSGTSGRNEQFF. In DNA form, the CDR3 reads TGTGCCAGCAGTTACTCCGGGACTAGCGGACGCAATGAGCAGTTCTTC.

J is TRBJ1-1 and V is TRBV4-3; 7 bases map to TRBD1. Trimming cost V 1 base and J 4 bases; bases outside gene matches: 12. The CDR3 has 17 residues. Per germline, CDR1 LGHNA and CDR2 YSLEER. In DNA, the CDR3 is TGCGCCAGCAGCCAAGCCATTCCACAGGGGCCGGGCACTGAAGCTTTCTTT. Translation gives CASSQAIPQGPGTEAFF.

This clonotype has ten or more counts. The chain links TRBV7-6 to TRBJ2-1; the D is unclear. V lost 1 base to trimming and J lost 7 bases, with 2 bases between them. CDR1 is SGHVS, CDR2 FNYEAQ, per germline. CDR3 length equals 11 residues. DNA of the CDR3: TGTGCCAGCAGCTTAGAAAATGAGCAGTTCTTC. Its protein product is CASSLENEQFF.

This clonotype was seen ten or more times. The genes are TRBV7-6 and TRBJ1-6, with no clear D. The CDR3 runs 18 residues. The germline V gene has CDR1 SGHVS and CDR2 FNYEAQ. The V gene lost 5 bases and the J gene lost 2 bases, with 19 bases spanning the gap. The CDR3 spells CASSDQLHPGTYNSPLHF. The CDR3 DNA follows: TGTGCCAGCAGCGATCAATTACACCCCGGGACCTATAATTCACCCCTCCACTTT.

With respect to this clonotype: This could be a read error, since a much larger clone is one nucleotide away. The chain combines TRBV6-1 with TRBJ2-1; D gene uncertain. The CDR3 length is 12 residues. Germline values: CDR1 MNHNS, CDR2 SASEGT. The CDR3 bases are TGTACCAGCAGTGAAATAGGTTATGAGCAGTTCTTC. It translates to CTSSEIGYEQFF.

The table lists this clonotype with many counts. The gene calls are TRBV5-1 and TRBJ2-4; TRBD1 might be the D (5 bases). The V end was cut by 0 bases, the J end by 2 bases, with 6 bases between. This CDR3 comprises 14 residues. Germline values: CDR1 SGHRS, CDR2 YFSETQ. As DNA, the CDR3 is TGCGCCAGCAGCTTGGAGGGGACCAAAAACATTCAGTACTTC. Translated: CASSLEGTKNIQYF.

This clonotype was counted a few times. The J gene is TRBJ2-1, the V gene TRBV29-1; weak D call: TRBD2 (5 bases). From germline, CDR1 is SQVTM and CDR2 ANQGSEA. With 2 bases removed from V and 1 base from J, the gap between germline ends came to 6 bases. The CDR3 is made up of 13 amino acids. The CDR3, as DNA: TGCAGCGTTGAAAGAGGGTCCTACAATGAGCAGTTCTTC. This gives the protein CSVERGSYNEQFF.

The rearrangement links TRBV11-2 to TRBJ2-1; D remains unclear. Germline V CDR1 and CDR2: SGHAT, FQNNGV. With 0 bases removed from V and 10 bases from J, the gap between germline ends came to 13 bases. This CDR3 is built from 14 residues. The CDR3: CASSLDLGFREQFF. CDR3 DNA: TGTGCCAGCAGCTTAGACCTAGGATTCAGGGAGCAGTTCTTC.

At least ten counts were recorded for this clonotype. The chain carries TRBV11-2 and TRBJ1-2; no definite D call. Germline lookup yields CDR1 SGHAT and CDR2 FQNNGV. The V end lost 0 bases, the J end lost 4 bases, and 9 bases lay between the germline ends. CDR3 length equals 14 residues. CDR3 nucleotides: TGTGCCAGCAGCTTAGAAAGGAGTTCCTATGGCTACACCTTC. This gives the protein CASSLERSSYGYTF.

This clonotype was seen repeatedly, ten times or more. The gene calls are TRBV7-9 and TRBJ1-1, with no clear D. Germline assignment: CDR1 SEHNR and CDR2 FQNEAQ (reference sequence). Trimming left V 6 bases short and J 4 bases short, with 15 bases between. The CDR3 totals 14 residues. The chain's CDR3 is CASSHHLTATEAFF. The DNA of the CDR3 is TGTGCCAGCAGTCATCACCTAACCGCCACTGAAGCTTTCTTT.

This clonotype was seen many times. This chain uses TRBV29-1 with TRBJ2-1; 9 nucleotides match TRBD2. Germline V CDR1 and CDR2: SQVTM, ANQGSEA. V lost 6 bases, J lost 7 bases, and 10 bases stayed unmatched. This CDR3 has 14 residues. In DNA, the CDR3 is TGCAGCGTCCCCCCCGCGGGAGGGCCAAATGAGCAGTTCTTC. Residues: CSVPPAGGPNEQFF.

This clonotype occurred many times. This chain connects TRBV5-1 to TRBJ2-3; 10 nucleotides align to TRBD2. The length of the CDR3 is 16 residues. The germline V gene encodes CDR1 SGHRS and CDR2 YFSETQ. The ends lost 3 bases at V and 0 bases at J; junction bases unmatched: 4. The CDR3 DNA follows: TGCGCCAGCAGCTCGGGACTAGCGCCTAGCACAGATACGCAGTATTTT. Its protein product is CASSSGLAPSTDTQYF.

This clonotype showed up just a few times. The rearrangement joins TRBV7-2 to TRBJ2-3; TRBD2 matches 7 bases. Germline assignment: CDR1 SGHTA and CDR2 FQGNSA. The J segment lost 7 bases and the V segment lost 1 base, leaving 11 bases of the junction unmatched. The CDR3 consists of 16 residues. CDR3 nucleotide sequence: TGTGCCAGCAGCTTAGATCGGGGGAGGGCCACGAATACGCAGTATTTT. Its translation: CASSLDRGRATNTQYF.

This chain links TRBV7-2 with TRBJ2-5; D gene unclear. Germline CDR1 is SGHTA and CDR2 is FQGNSA. The CDR3 extends over 13 amino acids. V lost 0 bases and J lost 7, with 9 bases in between. In nucleotides, the CDR3 is TGTGCCAGCAGCTTAGCGGGGATGCCGACCCAGTACTTC. The encoded protein is CASSLAGMPTQYF. Full variable domain (outside the CDR3, taken from reference TRBV7-2 and TRBJ2-5): GAGVSQSPSNKVTEKGKDVELRCDPISGHTALYWYRQSLGQGLEFLIYFQGNSAPDKSGLPSDRFSAERTGGSVSTLTIQRTQQEDSAVYLCASSLAGMPTQYFGPGTRLLVL.

This clonotype was observed at least ten times. The chain uses TRBV20-1 and TRBJ2-7; 7 nucleotides align to TRBD2. The CDR3 spans 13 residues. Germline values: CDR1 DFQATT, CDR2 SNEGSKA (reference sequence). The trim removed 7 bases at V and 3 bases at J, leaving 9 bases unmatched. Written as DNA, the CDR3 is TGCAGTGGGGGACTAAACCCAGGCTACGAGCAGTACTTC. Protein product: CSGGLNPGYEQYF.

The CDR3 loop reads CASSPKGQGFGYTF. Here the CDR3 DNA reads TGCGCCAGCAGCCCGAAAGGACAGGGGTTTGGCTACACCTTC. This chain uses TRBV5-1 with TRBJ1-2; 9 positions match TRBD1. The CDR3 spans 14 residues. V lost 4 bases, J lost 7 bases, and 8 bases stayed unmatched. Germline V CDR1 and CDR2: SGHRS, YFSETQ. Complete variable domain (other parts from reference TRBV5-1 and TRBJ1-2): KAGVTQTPRYLIKTRGQQVTLSCSPISGHRSVSWYQQTPGQGLQFLFEYFSETQRNKGNFPGRFSGRQFSNSRSEMNVSTLELGDSALYLCASSPKGQGFGYTFGSGTRLTVV.

This clonotype came up many times. The V and J genes are TRBV3-1 and TRBJ1-2; maybe TRBD1 (6 bases). Germline assignment: CDR1 LGHDT and CDR2 YNNKEL (reference sequence). The CDR3 loop spans 12 amino acids. The V end was cut by 7 bases, the J end by 7 bases, with 13 bases between. The CDR3 protein is CASTLEGGGYTF. Written as DNA, the CDR3 is TGTGCCAGCACCTTAGAAGGGGGTGGCTACACCTTC. Full variable domain (outside the CDR3, taken from reference TRBV3-1 and TRBJ1-2): DTAVSQTPKYLVTQMGNDKSIKCEQNLGHDTMYWYKQDSKKFLKIMFSYNNKELIINETVPNRFSPKSPDKAHLNLHINSLELGDSAVYFCASTLEGGGYTFGSGTRLTVV.

The table lists this clonotype with a few counts. The rearrangement joins TRBV30 to TRBJ2-7; no firm D call. This CDR3 is built from 14 residues. The V end was cut by 1 base, the J end by 0 bases, with 10 bases between. Per germline, CDR1 GTSNPN and CDR2 SVGIG (reference sequence). This CDR3 is CAWSGLTSSYEQYF. CDR3 DNA: TGTGCCTGGAGTGGACTCACGAGCTCCTACGAGCAGTACTTC.

This clonotype was picked up many times. The chain combines TRBV29-1 with TRBJ2-5; 8 bases map to TRBD1. This CDR3 region has 14 residues. In germline, CDR1 is SQVTM, CDR2 ANQGSEA. V was pared by 6 bases and J by 6 bases, with 12 bases of the junction left unmatched. CDR3 DNA sequence: TGCAGCGTCGGCGAACAGGGGGGCGGCAAGACCCAGTACTTC. Its protein product is CSVGEQGGGKTQYF. Together with reference TRBV29-1 and TRBJ2-5, the CDR3 gives the full variable domain: SAVISQKPSRDICQRGTSLTIQCQVDSQVTMMFWYRQQPGQSLTLIATANQGSEATYESGFVIDKFPISRPNLTFSTLTVSNMSPEDSSIYLCSVGEQGGGKTQYFGPGTRLLVL.

This rearrangement joins TRBV18 to TRBJ2-3; no firm D call. CDR1 and CDR2 (germline): KGHSH, LQKENI. The CDR3 is 11 residues long. V lost 8 bases, J lost 3 bases, and 6 bases lay in between. In DNA, the CDR3 is TGTGCCAGCAGCCGTACAGATACGCAGTATTTT. Encoded protein: CASSRTDTQYF.

This clonotype was seen many times. CDR3 nucleotides: TGTGCCAGCAAGGACAACCCTCCCAGCTACGAGCAGTACTTC. Encoded protein: CASKDNPPSYEQYF. The V gene is TRBV27, the J gene TRBJ2-7; D possibly corresponds to TRBD1 (5 bases). CDR3 size: 14 residues. V lost 7 bases, J lost 3 bases, and 16 bases lay in between. Germline CDR1 and CDR2: MNHEY and SMNVEV (reference sequence).